The rows below give T cell receptor beta chains drawn from one sample of a study of OX40 agonist ivuxolimab in advanced cancers. The assay was immunoSEQ multiplex PCR, and TCRdb's table has in-frame clones only and misses some. Of tens of thousands of clones listed, about 89% are singletons. Source: CD4+ or CD8+ T cells sorted from blood, taken in a trial of the OX40 agonist ivuxolimab. The receptor set was obtained from an adult with an advanced solid tumor such as melanoma, head and neck, liver or kidney cancer. Both conserved end residues are trimmed from each CDR3.

V	J	CDR3
TRBV28	TRBJ2-7	ASNTVPGTVSSYEQY
TRBV10-3	TRBJ2-2	AISERGTGDTGELF
TRBV9	TRBJ1-1	ASSVGGRSEAF
TRBV5-6	TRBJ1-5	ASSSGHLRNSNQPQH
TRBV2	TRBJ2-5	ASSGQGRETQY
TRBV9	TRBJ1-2	ASSPRQTYYGYT
TRBV4-1	TRBJ1-3	ASSPSTAAEAGNTIY
TRBV18	TRBJ2-3	ASSPGQGATDTQY
TRBV4-1	TRBJ2-7	ASSRGPGQGQYEQY
TRBV19	TRBJ1-2	ASSIRGRTNYGYT
TRBV19	TRBJ1-6	ASKATRDSPLH
TRBV18	TRBJ1-2	ASSPRIGDLGYT
TRBV5-1	TRBJ1-1	ASSLSVEGTTEAF
TRBV5-1	TRBJ2-5	ASSPTGQETQY